These 5 T cell receptor beta chains were all obtained from the same sample, sequenced in a study of T cells in Graves' hyperthyroidism and ophthalmopathy. Using RNA transcripts as the source, TCR beta CDR3 regions were amplified. First-round RT-PCR of the TCR CDR3 relied on the HTBI primer set. TCRdb re-analysed the multiplex PCR reads in MiXCR, keeping a single row per CDR3 protein. The sample consists of 450,000 to 700,000 distinct CDR3 sequences, about 43% of them appearing once. Sequencing was done on a sample of peripheral blood or thyroid tissue (not recorded which). The receptors come from a young woman with Graves' hyperthyroidism.

Only one count was recorded for this clonotype. The chain links TRBV29-1 to TRBJ2-7; 13 positions agree with TRBD2. The CDR3 has 14 residues. Trimming removed 6 bases from V and 5 bases from J; junction bases left unmatched: 7. Germline values: CDR1 SQVTM, CDR2 ANQGSEA. Written as DNA, the CDR3 is TGCAGCGTAACCGGACTAGCGGGAGTGAACGAGCAGTACTTC. It specifies CSVTGLAGVNEQYF.

This clonotype was observed a few times. This sequence joins TRBV24-1 and TRBJ1-5, with D perhaps TRBD1 (6 bases). The V end lost 11 bases, the J end lost 3 bases, and 10 bases lay between the germline ends. CDR1 and CDR2 from the germline V gene are KGHDR and SFDVKD. CDR3 length: 12 residues. CDR3 residues: CASRGFNQPQHF. CDR3 nucleotide sequence: TGTGCCAGCAGGGGATTCAATCAGCCCCAGCATTTT.

The table lists this clonotype with many counts. The V and J genes are TRBV25-1 and TRBJ1-4; D uncertain. The CDR3 extends over 13 amino acids. Trimming removed 6 bases from V and 5 bases from J, with 10 bases in between. CDR1 is MGHDK and CDR2 is SYGVNS in the germline V gene. CDR3 in amino acids: CASRLGGNEKLFF. Written as DNA, the CDR3 is TGTGCCAGCAGGCTCGGCGGGAATGAAAAACTGTTTTTT.

The V and J genes are TRBV7-9 and TRBJ2-3, with 8 nucleotides matching TRBD2. Trimming took 3 bases from V and 5 from J; bases not matched to a gene: 10. This CDR3 region has 16 residues. The germline V gene encodes CDR1 SEHNR and CDR2 FQNEAQ (reference sequence). CDR3 in DNA: TGTGCCAGCAGCTTGTTGAGCGGGAGAGGTGAAGATACGCAGTATTTT. It specifies CASSLLSGRGEDTQYF. Complete variable domain (other parts from reference TRBV7-9 and TRBJ2-3): DTGVSQNPRHKITKRGQNVTFRCDPISEHNRLYWYRQTLGQGPEFLTYFQNEAQLEKSRLLSDRFSAERPKGSFSTLEIQRTEQGDSAMYLCASSLLSGRGEDTQYFGPGTRLTVL.

The chain recombines TRBV5-6 with TRBJ2-6, with D maybe TRBD1 (6 bases). The germline gives CDR1 SGHDT, CDR2 YYEEEE. The CDR3 sequence is 20 residues long. V was cut by 2 bases and J by 0 bases, with 21 bases left in between. CDR3: CASSFIPGHLRSSGANVLTF. Here the CDR3 DNA reads TGTGCCAGCAGCTTTATTCCGGGACACCTAAGAAGCTCTGGGGCCAACGTCCTGACTTTC.